Shown below are 22 T cell receptor beta chains from a single sample sequenced in a study of blood T cell repertoires in COVID-19. Assay: immunoSEQ multiplex PCR; the TCRdb copy retains only in-frame clones and omits some. This sample has about half a million clones, with approximately 83% found just once. The specimen was peripheral blood. The receptors stem from a human donor in a cohort sampled during active COVID-19.

CDR3 sequence: CASSEYYSGRRNTIYF. CDR3 nucleotides: TGTGCCAGCAGTGAATATTATAGTGGCCGGCGGAACACCATATATTTT. This chain links TRBV6-1 with TRBJ1-3; no clear D gene. This CDR3 has 16 amino acids. Between the trimmed V and J ends, which lost 2 bases and 7 bases, there was a span of 18 bases. Germline-derived CDR1 and CDR2 are MNHNS and SASEGT.

CDR3 DNA sequence: TGTGCCAGCAGGGGGACACCACCTGGGGGAGAGAATGAAAAACTGTTTTTT. It codes for CASRGTPPGGENEKLFF. The chain is built from TRBV28 and TRBJ1-4; the D gene is possibly TRBD1 (6 bases). Trimming took off 6 bases at V and 5 bases at J, with 22 bases between the two ends. This CDR3 has 17 residues. Germline V gene data show CDR1 as MDHEN and CDR2 as SYDVKM.

The chain uses TRBV7-8 and TRBJ2-7; TRBD2 aligns across 7 bases. The CDR3 loop spans 15 amino acids. Per the germline V gene, CDR1 is SGHVS and CDR2 is FQNEAQ. V trimming: 1 base; J trimming: 0 bases; junction bases outside the gene matches: 3. The CDR3 nucleotides are TGTGCCAGCAGCTTAGTAGCGGGCAACTCCTACGAGCAGTACTTC. Protein sequence: CASSLVAGNSYEQYF. The full variable domain, in which reference TRBV7-8 and TRBJ2-7 provide the parts outside the CDR3, is GAGVSQSPRYKVAKRGQDVALRCDPISGHVSLFWYQQALGQGPEFLTYFQNEAQLDKSGLPSDRFFAERPEGSVSTLKIQRTQQEDSAVYLCASSLVAGNSYEQYFGPGTRLTVT.

The chain links TRBV7-3 to TRBJ2-3, with D possibly TRBD2 on 5 matching bases. Deletions cut 6 bases from V and 4 bases from J, with 11 bases between. This CDR3 spans 13 amino acids. CDR1 and CDR2 (germline): SGHTA, FQGTGA. The CDR3 sequence is CASRLDGADTQYF. The CDR3 DNA follows: TGTGCCAGCAGACTCGACGGGGCAGATACGCAGTATTTT.

This chain connects TRBV2 to TRBJ1-1; no clear D gene. CDR1 is SNHLY, CDR2 FYNNEI, per germline. The CDR3 covers 17 residues. V shed 10 bases and J shed 5 bases, with 29 bases lying between them. The CDR3 nucleotides are TGTGCCACCTTTCTAATCCGGCAGGTCGGGATTTTGACTGAAGCTTTCTTT. Protein: CATFLIRQVGILTEAFF.

This clone was detected once. The J gene is TRBJ2-7, the V gene TRBV7-2, with TRBD2 identical over 10 bases. Germline lookup yields CDR1 SGHTA and CDR2 FQGNSA. CDR3 size: 14 residues. Trimming took 5 bases from V and 3 from J; bases not matched to a gene: 4. CDR3 sequence reads: CASSRTSGDYEQYF. Here the CDR3 DNA reads TGTGCCAGCAGCCGCACTAGCGGGGACTACGAGCAGTACTTC.

This rearrangement joins TRBV27 to TRBJ2-3; D is uncertain. V gave up 6 bases and J gave up 1 base, with 8 bases separating them. Germline lookup yields CDR1 MNHEY and CDR2 SMNVEV (reference sequence). The CDR3 totals 13 residues. CDR3 nucleotide sequence: TGTGCCAGCAGGATGAGAGGCACAGATACGCAGTATTTT. Amino acids: CASRMRGTDTQYF.

The V and J genes are TRBV6-6 and TRBJ1-5; the D is unclear. Trimming cost V 7 bases and J 0 bases, with 7 bases left between them. CDR3 length: 13 amino acids. Germline CDR1 is MNHNY and CDR2 is SVGAGI (reference sequence). The chain's CDR3 is CASIEASNQPQHF. The CDR3 DNA reads TGTGCCAGCATTGAGGCTAGCAATCAGCCCCAGCATTTT.

V and J are TRBV15 and TRBJ1-2; D may be TRBD1 (5 bases). Germline CDR1 is LNHNV and CDR2 is YYDKDF (reference sequence). V gave up 0 bases and J gave up 0 bases, with 14 bases separating them. The CDR3 has 17 residues. This chain's CDR3 is CATSRDEEGRPNYGYTF. Written as DNA, the CDR3 is TGTGCCACCAGCAGAGATGAGGAGGGGCGTCCTAACTATGGCTACACCTTC.

Worth noting for this clone: The sample holds other DNA sequences that translate to the same CDR3. The rearrangement joins TRBV4-3 to TRBJ1-1; D perhaps matches TRBD1 (6 bases). The CDR3 consists of 16 residues. CDR1 and CDR2 from the germline V gene are LGHNA and YSLEER. V dropped 0 bases and J dropped 3 bases, with 14 bases sitting between them. CDR3 sequence reads: CASSQDRRGKDTEAFF. CDR3 DNA: TGCGCCAGCAGCCAAGACCGCAGGGGTAAGGACACTGAAGCTTTCTTT.

The chain couples TRBV6-5 to TRBJ2-3; D unresolved. The V gene lost 0 bases and the J gene lost 0 bases, with 10 bases spanning the gap. This CDR3 has 16 residues. From germline, CDR1 is MNHEY and CDR2 SVGAGI. CDR3: CASSYSRSSSTDTQYF. CDR3 coding DNA: TGTGCCAGCAGTTACTCCCGTAGCAGTAGCACAGATACGCAGTATTTT.

The chain recombines TRBV7-9 with TRBJ1-3; a possible D gene is TRBD1 (6 bases). The CDR3 loop spans 15 amino acids. V dropped 6 bases and J dropped 0 bases, with 12 bases sitting between them. Germline CDR1 and CDR2: SEHNR and FQNEAQ (reference sequence). CDR3: CASSTGWNSGNTIYF. The CDR3, as DNA: TGTGCCAGCAGTACAGGGTGGAACTCTGGAAACACCATATATTTT.

The V gene is TRBV28, the J gene TRBJ2-6; possibly TRBD1 for D (6 bases). The CDR3 has 15 residues. V was cut by 5 bases and J by 4 bases, with 12 bases left in between. Germline values: CDR1 MDHEN, CDR2 SYDVKM. The CDR3 is CASSITGTGANVLTF. The CDR3 DNA reads TGTGCCAGCAGTATAACAGGGACAGGGGCCAACGTCCTGACTTTC.

This chain connects TRBV7-9 to TRBJ1-1; possibly TRBD1 for D (6 bases). This CDR3 contains 13 residues. Trimming took 3 bases from V and 4 from J, leaving 9 bases between them. Germline V gene data show CDR1 as SEHNR and CDR2 as FQNEAQ (reference sequence). The CDR3 coding sequence is TGTGCCAGCAGCTTTGGGACACCCACTGAAGCTTTCTTT. As protein: CASSFGTPTEAFF.

The rearrangement uses TRBV5-8 and TRBJ1-6, with no clear D. The V end was cut by 3 bases, the J end by 6 bases, with 10 bases between. Germline V gives CDR1 SGHTS, CDR2 YDEGEE. The CDR3 totals 14 residues. This chain's CDR3 is CASSSSRSNSPLHF. The CDR3 DNA sequence: TGTGCCAGCAGCTCTTCCAGATCTAATTCACCCCTCCACTTT.

The J gene is TRBJ2-1, the V gene TRBV27; TRBD2 might be the D (5 bases). CDR1 MNHEY and CDR2 SMNVEV come from the germline V gene (reference sequence). The CDR3 sequence is 16 residues long. V lost 6 bases and J 8 bases, leaving 23 bases between the germline ends. The CDR3 is CASRPVSGLRVDEQFF. In DNA form, the CDR3 reads TGTGCCAGCAGACCAGTCAGCGGCCTAAGGGTGGATGAGCAGTTCTTC.

On this clone: Since no conserved phenylalanine or tryptophan closes the CDR3, a read error is the likely cause. The limits of the CDR3 on the DNA are not certain, so only TCRdb's listed CDR3 is given. The chain is built from TRBV6-1 and TRBJ1-5. Germline lookup yields CDR1 MNHNS and CDR2 SASEGT. Termini included, the CDR3 measures 11 amino acids. CDR3 loop: CASSEGETSFI.

The V gene is TRBV9, the J gene TRBJ1-2; 8 nucleotides line up with TRBD1. Germline assignment: CDR1 SGDLS and CDR2 YYNGEE. The CDR3 is 17 amino acids. V lost 5 bases and J lost 2; bases outside the gene matches: 14. The CDR3 DNA sequence: TGTGCCAGCAGTATATCGATCCAGGGGGCTACCAACTATGGCTACACCTTC. Its translation is CASSISIQGATNYGYTF.

The chain has TRBV4-1 and TRBJ2-1, with 9 positions matching TRBD2. Germline loops: CDR1 MGHRA, CDR2 YSYEKL. This CDR3 region has 17 residues. V was pared by 3 bases and J by 4 bases, with 10 bases of the junction left unmatched. CDR3 DNA sequence: TGCGCCAGCAGCCAGGAGAGCGCGGGAGGGCCATACAATGAGCAGTTCTTC. This translates into CASSQESAGGPYNEQFF.

This clone was recorded only once. The V and J genes are TRBV29-1 and TRBJ2-5; no clear D. This CDR3 is built from 12 residues. CDR1 is SQVTM, CDR2 ANQGSEA, per germline. V shed 2 bases and J shed 3 bases, with 7 bases lying between them. As DNA, the CDR3 is TGCAGCGTTGAACGCGTAGAAGAGACCCAGTACTTC. This sequence encodes CSVERVEETQYF.

CDR3: CASSYGQGATNSPLHF. The CDR3, as DNA: TGCGCCAGCAGCTACGGACAGGGGGCGACTAATTCACCCCTCCACTTT. The V call is TRBV5-1, the J call TRBJ1-6; TRBD1 matches 11 bases. Per germline, CDR1 SGHRS and CDR2 YFSETQ. The junction had 5 bases not matched to a gene; V was cut back by 3 bases and J by 6 bases. The CDR3 contains 16 residues.

The chain couples TRBV7-6 to TRBJ2-7; 10 bases are shared with TRBD2. Germline-derived CDR1 and CDR2 are SGHVS and FNYEAQ. After removal of 5 bases from V and 4 bases from J, the junction contained 14 bases not matched to a gene. There are 17 residues in the CDR3. CDR3 DNA sequence: TGTGCCAGCAGCCCGTGGGGTAGCGGGAGGACTAAATACGAGCAGTACTTC. Translating it yields CASSPWGSGRTKYEQYF.